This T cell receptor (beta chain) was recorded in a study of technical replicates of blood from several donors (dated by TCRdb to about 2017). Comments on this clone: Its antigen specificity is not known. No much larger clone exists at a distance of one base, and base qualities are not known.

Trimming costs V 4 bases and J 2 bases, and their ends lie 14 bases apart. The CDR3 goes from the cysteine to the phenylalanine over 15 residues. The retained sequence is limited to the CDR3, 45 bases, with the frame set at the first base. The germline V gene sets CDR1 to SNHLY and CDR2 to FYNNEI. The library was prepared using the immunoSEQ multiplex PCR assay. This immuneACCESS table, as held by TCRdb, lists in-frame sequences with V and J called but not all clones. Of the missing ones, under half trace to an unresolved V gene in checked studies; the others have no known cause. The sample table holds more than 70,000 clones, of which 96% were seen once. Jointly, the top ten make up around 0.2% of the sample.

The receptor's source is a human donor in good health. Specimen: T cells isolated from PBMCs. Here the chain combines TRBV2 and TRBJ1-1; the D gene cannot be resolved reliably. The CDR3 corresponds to CASSAPRPTNTEAFF. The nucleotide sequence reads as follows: TGTGCCAGCAGTGCACCGCGGCCCACAAACACTGAAGCTTTCTTT.